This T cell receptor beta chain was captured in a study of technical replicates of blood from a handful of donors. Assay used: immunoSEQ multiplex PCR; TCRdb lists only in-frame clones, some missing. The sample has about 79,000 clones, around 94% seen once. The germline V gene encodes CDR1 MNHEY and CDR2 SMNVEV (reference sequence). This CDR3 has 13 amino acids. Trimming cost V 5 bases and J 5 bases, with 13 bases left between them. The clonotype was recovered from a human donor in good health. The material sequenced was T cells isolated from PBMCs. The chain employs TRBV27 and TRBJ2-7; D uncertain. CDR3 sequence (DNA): TGTGCCAGCAGTACCATTTTACGAGACGAGCAGTACTTC. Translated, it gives CASSTILRDEQYF.